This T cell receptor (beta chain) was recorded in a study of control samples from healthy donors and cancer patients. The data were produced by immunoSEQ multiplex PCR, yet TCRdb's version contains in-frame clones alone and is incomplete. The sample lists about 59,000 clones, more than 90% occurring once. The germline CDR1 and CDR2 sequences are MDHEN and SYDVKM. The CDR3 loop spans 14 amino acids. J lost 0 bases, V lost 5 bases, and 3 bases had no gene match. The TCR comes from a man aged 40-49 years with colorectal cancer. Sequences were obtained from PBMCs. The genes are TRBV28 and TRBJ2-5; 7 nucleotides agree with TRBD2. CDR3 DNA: TGTGCCAGCAGTCCGGGACTATACCAAGAGACCCAGTACTTC. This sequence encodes CASSPGLYQETQYF.